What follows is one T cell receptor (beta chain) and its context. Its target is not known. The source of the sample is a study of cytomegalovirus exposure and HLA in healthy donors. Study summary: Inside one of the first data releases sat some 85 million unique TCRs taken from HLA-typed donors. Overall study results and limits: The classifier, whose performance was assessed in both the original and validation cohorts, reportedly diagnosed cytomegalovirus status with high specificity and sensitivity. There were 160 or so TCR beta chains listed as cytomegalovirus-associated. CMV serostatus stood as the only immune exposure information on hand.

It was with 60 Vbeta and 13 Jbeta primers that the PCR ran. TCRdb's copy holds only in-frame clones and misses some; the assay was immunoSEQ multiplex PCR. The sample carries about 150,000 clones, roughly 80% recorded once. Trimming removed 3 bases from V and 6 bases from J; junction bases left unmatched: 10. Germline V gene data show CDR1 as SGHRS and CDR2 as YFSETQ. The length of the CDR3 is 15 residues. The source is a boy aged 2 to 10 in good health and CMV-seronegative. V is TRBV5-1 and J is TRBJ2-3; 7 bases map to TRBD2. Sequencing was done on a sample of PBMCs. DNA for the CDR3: TGCGCCAGCAGCTCAACCCGGGGGGAAGGGGATACGCAGTATTTT. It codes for CASSSTRGEGDTQYF.